The 19 T cell receptor beta chains below come from one sample, sequenced in a study of glioma-infiltrating T cells after dendritic cell vaccination. Time point of the sample: after dendritic cell vaccination, including at tumor progression/relapse. Measured with immunoSEQ multiplex PCR; TCRdb has only the in-frame clones, and not every one. Counted here are roughly 100,000 clones, around 90% occurring once; the ten biggest clones make up 2.7%. The material sequenced was blood, taken after dendritic cell vaccination. The source is a human donor with glioblastoma.

The chain employs TRBV5-1 and TRBJ2-7, with TRBD1 identical over 8 bases. Germline CDR1 reads SGHRS; CDR2 reads YFSETQ. V gave up 2 bases and J gave up 2 bases; unmatched junction bases: 6. This CDR3 has 15 residues. CDR3 sequence (DNA): TGCGCCAGCAGCTTACGGACAGGGACGGCCTACGAGCAGTACTTC. Translated, it gives CASSLRTGTAYEQYF.

In its sample, this clone was seen a few times. This chain connects TRBV5-1 to TRBJ1-2; D not resolved. The V gene's germline CDR1 is SGHRS and CDR2 YFSETQ. The CDR3 extends over 17 amino acids. Trimming stripped 0 bases from V and 4 bases from J, with 19 bases between. The CDR3 loop reads CASSLGFPPPGVYGYTF. The DNA of the CDR3 is TGCGCCAGCAGCTTGGGCTTCCCGCCTCCAGGCGTCTATGGCTACACCTTC.

V is TRBV19 and J is TRBJ2-1, with TRBD2 matching 7 bases. The CDR3 has 13 residues. Germline CDR1 LNHDA, CDR2 SQIVND (reference sequence). V trimming: 7 bases; J trimming: 10 bases; junction bases outside the gene matches: 10. CDR3 in DNA: TGTGCCAGTACCGACCGGGGGGTTGACGAGCAGTTCTTC. Translating it yields CASTDRGVDEQFF.

V is TRBV9 and J is TRBJ2-5, with TRBD1 matching 7 bases. The J call may not be correct, given that the DNA end is closer to TRBJ2-7. There are 16 residues in the CDR3. CDR1 SGDLS and CDR2 YYNGEE come from the germline V gene. The CDR3 region is CASSGQGRTGSYEQYF. Here the CDR3 DNA reads TGTGCCAGCAGCGGACAGGGCCGGACGGGATCCTACGAGCAGTACTTC.

This clone is large in the sample. The gene calls are TRBV7-2 and TRBJ2-7; 10 nucleotides align to TRBD2. Trimming cost V 0 bases and J 2 bases; bases outside gene matches: 10. Germline assignment: CDR1 SGHTA and CDR2 FQGNSA. The CDR3 runs 18 residues. The CDR3 here is CASSLAGLAGALTYEQYF. For the CDR3, the DNA is TGTGCCAGCAGCTTAGCGGGGCTAGCGGGGGCCCTTACCTACGAGCAGTACTTC.

This sequence joins TRBV7-9 and TRBJ2-1; 7 positions match TRBD2. The germline gives CDR1 SEHNR, CDR2 FQNEAQ (reference sequence). The CDR3 is 14 amino acids. The junction had 8 bases not matched to a gene; V was cut back by 3 bases and J by 9 bases. The CDR3 is CASSLDGLDSEQFF. CDR3 nucleotide sequence: TGTGCCAGCAGCTTGGACGGACTAGACAGTGAGCAGTTCTTC.

The CDR3 bases are TGTGCCAGCCTGACAGGCCAAGGGAATCAGCCCCAGCATTTT. Its translation: CASLTGQGNQPQHF. The rearrangement joins TRBV19 to TRBJ1-5; possible D gene TRBD1, 6 bases. Trimming took off 9 bases at V and 4 bases at J, with 16 bases between the two ends. CDR3 length: 14 amino acids. Germline lookup yields CDR1 LNHDA and CDR2 SQIVND (reference sequence).

J is TRBJ1-2 and V is TRBV5-1; D is uncertain. V was pared by 1 base and J by 8 bases, with 12 bases between. CDR3 size: 13 residues. Germline CDR1 SGHRS, CDR2 YFSETQ. CDR3 sequence (DNA): TGCGCCAGCAGCTTGACCAGGATCGACGGCTACACCTTC. Residues: CASSLTRIDGYTF.

This sequence joins TRBV6-1 and TRBJ2-1, with 10 bases fitting TRBD2. The CDR3 runs 15 residues. Trimming at V came to 2 bases and at J to 6 bases, leaving 4 bases not matched to a gene. Germline assignment: CDR1 MNHNS and CDR2 SASEGT. CDR3 sequence: CASSEIAGGSNEQFF. The DNA for the CDR3 is TGTGCCAGCAGTGAAATAGCGGGAGGAAGCAATGAGCAGTTCTTC.

The chain carries TRBV5-4 and TRBJ2-3; 11 bases align to TRBD1. J lost 4 bases, V lost 0 bases, and 4 bases had no gene match. Germline loops: CDR1 SGHNT, CDR2 YYREEE (reference sequence). CDR3 size: 16 residues. The CDR3 region has the DNA TGTGCCAGCAGCTTGGCTAGGACAGGGGGCCCAGATACGCAGTATTTT. Protein sequence: CASSLARTGGPDTQYF.

This chain joins TRBV7-9 and TRBJ1-2, with TRBD1 matching 7 bases. Trimming removed 2 bases from V and 2 bases from J; junction bases left unmatched: 2. The CDR3 length is 14 residues. CDR1 and CDR2 from the germline V gene are SEHNR and FQNEAQ (reference sequence). In nucleotides, the CDR3 is TGTGCCAGCAGCTTAACAGGGGTGAACTATGGCTACACCTTC. This codes for CASSLTGVNYGYTF.

The chain uses TRBV7-2 and TRBJ2-1; no definite D call. Trimming shortened V by 2 bases and J by 0 bases, and 8 bases separated the two germline ends. Germline CDR1 SGHTA, CDR2 FQGNSA. The CDR3 runs to 15 residues. This CDR3 reads CASSLNFLSYNEQFF. Here the CDR3 DNA reads TGTGCCAGCAGCTTAAACTTCCTCTCCTACAATGAGCAGTTCTTC.

On this clone itself: The sample carries other DNA sequences with the same CDR3. The CDR3 is CASSYLQGNSPLHF. The DNA for the CDR3 is TGTGCCAGCAGTTACCTACAGGGGAATTCACCCCTCCACTTT. The chain has TRBV6-5 and TRBJ1-6, with 7 bases that match TRBD1. There are 14 residues in the CDR3. V lost 2 bases, J lost 7 bases, and 2 bases stayed unmatched. Per germline, CDR1 MNHEY and CDR2 SVGAGI.

The rearrangement links TRBV18 to TRBJ2-1; D is unresolved. Trimming stripped 3 bases from V and 4 bases from J, with 4 bases between. CDR1 KGHSH and CDR2 LQKENI come from the germline V gene. The CDR3 spans 12 residues. The CDR3 loop is CASSPLYNEQFF. The CDR3 nucleotides read TGTGCCAGCTCACCCTTATACAATGAGCAGTTCTTC.

J is TRBJ2-6 and V is TRBV7-9, with D unresolved. Per the germline V gene, CDR1 is SEHNR and CDR2 is FQNEAQ (reference sequence). V gave up 5 bases and J gave up 6 bases, with 8 bases separating them. CDR3 length equals 13 residues. CDR3 residues: CASSMTPANVLTF. The CDR3 DNA follows: TGTGCCAGCAGCATGACACCGGCCAACGTCCTGACTTTC.

The chain combines TRBV5-1 with TRBJ2-5, with TRBD2 identical over 9 bases. V was pared by 4 bases and J by 2 bases, with 6 bases of the junction left unmatched. Germline V gene data show CDR1 as SGHRS and CDR2 as YFSETQ. The CDR3 is 15 amino acids. This CDR3 is CASSPLTSGQETQYF. The CDR3 coding sequence is TGCGCCAGCAGCCCCTTGACTAGCGGACAAGAGACCCAGTACTTC.

This rearrangement joins TRBV4-2 to TRBJ2-1, with TRBD2 matching 13 bases. The germline V gene has CDR1 LGHNA and CDR2 YNFKEQ. The ends lost 0 bases at V and 7 bases at J; junction bases unmatched: 3. The CDR3 has 16 residues. This CDR3 reads CASSQEGTSGMNEQFF. The CDR3, as DNA: TGTGCCAGCAGCCAAGAGGGGACTAGCGGGATGAATGAGCAGTTCTTC.

The genes are TRBV6-1 and TRBJ1-5; D gene uncertain. Germline CDR1 is MNHNS and CDR2 is SASEGT. V gave up 3 bases and J gave up 4 bases, with 16 bases separating them. CDR3 size: 16 residues. The CDR3 bases are TGTGCCAGCAGTGAGATGGTGGTGGCAGGAAATCAGCCCCAGCATTTT. It specifies CASSEMVVAGNQPQHF.

V usage is TRBV21-1 and J usage is TRBJ2-3; TRBD2 reflects the table's D call only, with no check against the DNA. TRBV21-1 is described as a pseudogene. The CDR3 sequence is 19 residues long. The chain's CDR3 is CASSITGTSRRTSTDTQYF. CDR3 bases: TGTGCCAGCAGCATAACCGGGACTAGCAGACGAACTAGCACAGATACGCAGTATTTT.